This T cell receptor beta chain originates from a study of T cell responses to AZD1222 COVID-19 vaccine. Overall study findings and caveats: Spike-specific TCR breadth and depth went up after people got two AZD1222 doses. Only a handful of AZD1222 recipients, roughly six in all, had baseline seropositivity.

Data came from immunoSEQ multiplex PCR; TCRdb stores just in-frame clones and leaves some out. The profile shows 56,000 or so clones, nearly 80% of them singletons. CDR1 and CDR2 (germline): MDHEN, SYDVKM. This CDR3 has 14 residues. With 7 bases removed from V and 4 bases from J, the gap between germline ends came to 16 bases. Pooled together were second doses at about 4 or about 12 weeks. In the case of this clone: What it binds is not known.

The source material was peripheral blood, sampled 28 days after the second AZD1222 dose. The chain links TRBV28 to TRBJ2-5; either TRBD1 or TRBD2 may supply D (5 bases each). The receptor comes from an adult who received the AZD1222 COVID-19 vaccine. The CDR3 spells CASNAPGLSETQYF. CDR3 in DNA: TGTGCCAGCAATGCCCCGGGGCTCTCAGAGACCCAGTACTTC.